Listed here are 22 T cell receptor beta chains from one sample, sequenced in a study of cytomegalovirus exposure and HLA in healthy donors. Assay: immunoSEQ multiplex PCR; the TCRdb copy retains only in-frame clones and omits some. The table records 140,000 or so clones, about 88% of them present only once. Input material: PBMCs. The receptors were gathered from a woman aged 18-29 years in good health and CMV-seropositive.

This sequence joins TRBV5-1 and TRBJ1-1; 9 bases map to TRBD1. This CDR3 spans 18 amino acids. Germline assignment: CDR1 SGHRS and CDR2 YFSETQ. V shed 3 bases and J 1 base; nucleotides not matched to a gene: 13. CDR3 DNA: TGCGCCAGCAGCTCCGTTATTACAGGGGGCCTGAGGAACACTGAAGCTTTCTTT. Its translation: CASSSVITGGLRNTEAFF.

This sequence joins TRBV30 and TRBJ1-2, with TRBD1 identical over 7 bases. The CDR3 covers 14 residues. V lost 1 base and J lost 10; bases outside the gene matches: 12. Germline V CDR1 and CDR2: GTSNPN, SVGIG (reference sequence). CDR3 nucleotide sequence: TGTGCCTGGAGTGACAATCGACAGGGAAAAGCCTACACCTTC. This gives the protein CAWSDNRQGKAYTF.

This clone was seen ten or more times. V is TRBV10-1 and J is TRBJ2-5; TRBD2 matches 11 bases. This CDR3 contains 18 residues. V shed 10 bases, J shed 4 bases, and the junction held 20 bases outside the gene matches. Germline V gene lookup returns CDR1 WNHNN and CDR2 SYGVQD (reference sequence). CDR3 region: CATSTASGGHVGGETQYF. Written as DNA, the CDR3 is TGCGCCACCTCGACGGCTAGCGGGGGGCACGTAGGGGGAGAGACCCAGTACTTC.

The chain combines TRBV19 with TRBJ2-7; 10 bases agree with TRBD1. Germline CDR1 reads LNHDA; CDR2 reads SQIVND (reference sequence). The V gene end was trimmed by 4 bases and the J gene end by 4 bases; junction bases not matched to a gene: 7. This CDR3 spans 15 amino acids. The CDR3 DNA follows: TGTGCCAGTAGTACCGGACAGGGGGGGTCTTACGAGCAGTACTTC. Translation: CASSTGQGGSYEQYF.

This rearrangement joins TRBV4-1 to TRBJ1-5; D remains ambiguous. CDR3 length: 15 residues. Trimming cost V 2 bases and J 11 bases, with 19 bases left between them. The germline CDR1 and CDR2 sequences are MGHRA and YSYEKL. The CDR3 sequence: CASSQTPAGARTQHF. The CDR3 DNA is TGCGCCAGCAGCCAAACCCCTGCCGGAGCTCGGACCCAGCATTTT.

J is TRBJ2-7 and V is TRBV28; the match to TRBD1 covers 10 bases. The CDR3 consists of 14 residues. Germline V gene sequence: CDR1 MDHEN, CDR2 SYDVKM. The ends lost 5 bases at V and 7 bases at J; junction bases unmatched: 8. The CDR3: CASSRQGARVEQYF. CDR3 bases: TGTGCCAGCAGTCGACAGGGGGCCCGTGTAGAGCAGTACTTC. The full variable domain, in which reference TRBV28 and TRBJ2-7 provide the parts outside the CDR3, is DVKVTQSSRYLVKRTGEKVFLECVQDMDHENMFWYRQDPGLGLRLIYFSYDVKMKEKGDIPEGYSVSREKKERFSLILESASTNQTSMYLCASSRQGARVEQYFGPGTRLTVT.

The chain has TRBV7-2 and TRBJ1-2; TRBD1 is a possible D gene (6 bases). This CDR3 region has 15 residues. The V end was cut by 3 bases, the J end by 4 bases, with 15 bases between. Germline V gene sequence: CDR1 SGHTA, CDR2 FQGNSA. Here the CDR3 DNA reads TGTGCCAGCAGCTTGTCGGCAGGGGCGGGCTATGGCTACACCTTC. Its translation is CASSLSAGAGYGYTF.

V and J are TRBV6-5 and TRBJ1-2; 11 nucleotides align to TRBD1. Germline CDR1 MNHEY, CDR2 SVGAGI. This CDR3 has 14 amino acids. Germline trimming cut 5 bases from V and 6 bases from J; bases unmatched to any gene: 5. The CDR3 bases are TGTGCCAGCAGTGTAGGACAGGGGGCTGATGGCTACACCTTC. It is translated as CASSVGQGADGYTF.

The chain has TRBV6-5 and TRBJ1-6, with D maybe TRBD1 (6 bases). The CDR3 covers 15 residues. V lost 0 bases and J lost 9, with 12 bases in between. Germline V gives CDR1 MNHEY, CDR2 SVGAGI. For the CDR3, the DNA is TGTGCCAGCAGTTACTCGCGGACAGAGGGTTCACCCCTCCACTTT. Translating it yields CASSYSRTEGSPLHF.

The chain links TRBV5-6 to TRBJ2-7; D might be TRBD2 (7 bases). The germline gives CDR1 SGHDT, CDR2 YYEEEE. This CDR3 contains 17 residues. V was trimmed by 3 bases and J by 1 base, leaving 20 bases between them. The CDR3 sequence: CASSSGGRGIGSYEQYF. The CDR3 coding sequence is TGTGCCAGCAGCTCGGGGGGCCGAGGGATCGGATCCTACGAGCAGTACTTC.

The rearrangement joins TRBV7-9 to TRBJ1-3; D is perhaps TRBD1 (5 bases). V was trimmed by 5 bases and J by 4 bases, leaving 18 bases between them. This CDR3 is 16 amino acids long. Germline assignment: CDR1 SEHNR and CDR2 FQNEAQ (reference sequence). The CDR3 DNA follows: TGTGCCAGCAGCCCGTGGGGGGAGGAAGCAGGAAACACCATATATTTT. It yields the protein CASSPWGEEAGNTIYF.

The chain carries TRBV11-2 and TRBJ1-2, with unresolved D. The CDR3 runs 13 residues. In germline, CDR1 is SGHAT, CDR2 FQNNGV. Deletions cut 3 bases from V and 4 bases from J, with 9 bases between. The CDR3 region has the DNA TGTGCCAGCAGCTTCTCGGGGAGCTATGGCTACACCTTC. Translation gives CASSFSGSYGYTF. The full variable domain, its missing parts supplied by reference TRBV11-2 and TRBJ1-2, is EAGVAQSPRYKIIEKRQSVAFWCNPISGHATLYWYQQILGQGPKLLIQFQNNGVVDDSQLPKDRFSAERLKGVDSTLKIQPAKLEDSAVYLCASSFSGSYGYTFGSGTRLTVV.

CDR3 in amino acids: CAWDTITGGTEAFF. The CDR3, as DNA: TGTGCCTGGGACACAATCACAGGGGGCACTGAAGCTTTCTTT. This chain connects TRBV30 to TRBJ1-1; 8 bases line up with TRBD1. Germline lookup yields CDR1 GTSNPN and CDR2 SVGIG (reference sequence). V dropped 5 bases and J dropped 4; count of bases not matched to a gene: 9. This CDR3 is built from 14 residues. The variable domain in full, completed from reference TRBV30 and TRBJ1-1, reads SQTIHQWPATLVQPVGSPLSLECTVEGTSNPNLYWYRQAAGRGLQLLFYSVGIGQISSEVPQNLSASRPQDRQFILSSKKLLLSDSGFYLCAWDTITGGTEAFFGQGTRLTVV.

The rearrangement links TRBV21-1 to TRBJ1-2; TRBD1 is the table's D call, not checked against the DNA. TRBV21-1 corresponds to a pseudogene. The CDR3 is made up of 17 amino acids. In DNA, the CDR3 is TGTGCCAGCGCCCCCCCGGGACAGGGGGTTTATAACTATGGCTACACCTTC. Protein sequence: CASAPPGQGVYNYGYTF.

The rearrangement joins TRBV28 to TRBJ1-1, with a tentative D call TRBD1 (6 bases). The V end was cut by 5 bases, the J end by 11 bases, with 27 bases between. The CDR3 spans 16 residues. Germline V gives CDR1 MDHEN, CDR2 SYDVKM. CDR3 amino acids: CASSGMRGGTHPKAFF. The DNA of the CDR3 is TGTGCCAGCAGTGGGATGAGGGGGGGGACCCATCCGAAGGCTTTCTTT.

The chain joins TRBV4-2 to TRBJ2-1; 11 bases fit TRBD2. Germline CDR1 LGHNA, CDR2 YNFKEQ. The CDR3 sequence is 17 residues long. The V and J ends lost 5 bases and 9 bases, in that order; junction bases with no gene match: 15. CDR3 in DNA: TGTGCCAGCAGCTCCCAAGGCGGGACTAGCGGATTTCCTGAGCAGTTCTTC. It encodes CASSSQGGTSGFPEQFF.

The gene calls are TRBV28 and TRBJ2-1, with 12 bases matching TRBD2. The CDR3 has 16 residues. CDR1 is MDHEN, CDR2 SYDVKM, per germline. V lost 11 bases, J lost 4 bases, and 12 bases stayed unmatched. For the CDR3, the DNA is TGTGCCGCACCCCCGGGGACTAGCGGGCCATACAATGAGCAGTTCTTC. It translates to CAAPPGTSGPYNEQFF.

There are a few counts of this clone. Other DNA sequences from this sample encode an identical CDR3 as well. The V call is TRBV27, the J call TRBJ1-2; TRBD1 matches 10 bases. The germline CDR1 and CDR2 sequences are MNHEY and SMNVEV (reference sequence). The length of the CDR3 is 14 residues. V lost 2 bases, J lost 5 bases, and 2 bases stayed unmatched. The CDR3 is CASSLRDRGYGYTF. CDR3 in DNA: TGTGCCAGCAGTTTAAGGGACAGGGGATATGGCTACACCTTC.

The chain's CDR3 is CASSVGTTSTDTQYF. In DNA form, the CDR3 reads TGTGCCAGCAGCGTAGGGACTACCTCCACAGATACGCAGTATTTT. The chain couples TRBV9 to TRBJ2-3; a possible D gene is TRBD2 (6 bases). Germline V lookup: CDR1 SGDLS, CDR2 YYNGEE. The V end was cut by 0 bases, the J end by 2 bases, with 10 bases between. The CDR3 spans 15 residues.

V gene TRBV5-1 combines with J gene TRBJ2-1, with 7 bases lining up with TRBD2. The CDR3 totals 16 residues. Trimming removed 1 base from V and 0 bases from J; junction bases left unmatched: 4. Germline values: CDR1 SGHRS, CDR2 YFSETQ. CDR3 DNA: TGCGCCAGCAGCTTGTGGTCGGGGGGCTCCTACAATGAGCAGTTCTTC. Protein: CASSLWSGGSYNEQFF.

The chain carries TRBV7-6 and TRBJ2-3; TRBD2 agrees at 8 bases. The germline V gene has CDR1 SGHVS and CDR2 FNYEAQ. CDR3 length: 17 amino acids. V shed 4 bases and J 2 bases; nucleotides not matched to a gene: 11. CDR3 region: CASSSPRSGGYTDTQYF. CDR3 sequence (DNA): TGTGCCAGCAGCTCACCCCGAAGCGGGGGATACACAGATACGCAGTATTTT. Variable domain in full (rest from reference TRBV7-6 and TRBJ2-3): GAGVSQSPRYKVTKRGQDVALRCDPISGHVSLYWYRQALGQGPEFLTYFNYEAQQDKSGLPNDRFSAERPEGSISTLTIQRTEQRDSAMYRCASSSPRSGGYTDTQYFGPGTRLTVL.

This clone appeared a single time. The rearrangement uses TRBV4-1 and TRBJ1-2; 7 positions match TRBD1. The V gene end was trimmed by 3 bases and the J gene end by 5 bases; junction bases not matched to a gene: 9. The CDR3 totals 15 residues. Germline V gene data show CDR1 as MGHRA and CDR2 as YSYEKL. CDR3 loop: CASSHPGQLNYGYTF. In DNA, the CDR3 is TGCGCCAGCAGCCACCCGGGACAGCTGAATTATGGCTACACCTTC.